A single sample gave rise to the 29 T cell receptor beta chains below, sequenced in a study of T-cell memory formation after mild COVID-19 (dated by TCRdb to the early 2020s). The library was generated by 5' RACE. Sequenced using an Illumina NovaSeq 6000. TCRdb reprocessed the public reads (quality trimming at Q25 with fastp, clone calling with MiXCR) and kept in-frame beta chains. Rows are combined by CDR3 protein, so each entry shows the most common genes and DNA. This sample is represented by 300,000 to 400,000 distinct CDR3 sequences; roughly 13% of them were singletons. In total, the top ten clones hold 20% to 25% of the sample. Sequenced input: PBMCs or a T cell subset sorted from them (not recorded which). The receptors shown here come from a man younger than 30 who had mild COVID-19 (a few samples of this study predate the infection). The sample titles of this study are shuffled in the database, so cell type and time point are left out; the donor was told from shared clones.

This clonotype was counted a few times. This chain joins TRBV4-1 and TRBJ1-2, with 9 bases lining up with TRBD1. The CDR3 is made up of 14 amino acids. Unmatched junction bases numbered 9, after V lost 6 bases and J lost 7 bases. Germline CDR1 reads MGHRA; CDR2 reads YSYEKL. The CDR3 is CASRPPGQGLGYTF. The CDR3 coding sequence is TGCGCCAGCAGACCCCCGGGACAGGGCCTTGGCTACACCTTC.

This clonotype has ten or more counts. The CDR3 coding sequence is TGTGCCAGCAGCCCGGGACTAGCTTGGGAGACCCAGTACTTC. It yields the protein CASSPGLAWETQYF. This rearrangement joins TRBV12-3 or TRBV12-4 to TRBJ2-5; 9 bases align to TRBD2. With 6 bases clipped from V and 5 bases from J, the junction kept 7 bases outside the gene matches. This CDR3 spans 14 amino acids.

This clonotype was counted only a few times. J is TRBJ2-3 and V is TRBV20-1; D ambiguous. The germline V gene has CDR1 DFQATT and CDR2 SNEGSKA (reference sequence). V was pared by 2 bases and J by 0 bases, with 12 bases between. This CDR3 has 15 residues. The CDR3 region is CSARPRHQSTDTQYF. In DNA, the CDR3 is TGCAGTGCTAGACCCCGCCACCAGAGCACAGATACGCAGTATTTT.

The genes are TRBV18 and TRBJ1-2; no clear D gene. Germline assignment: CDR1 KGHSH and CDR2 LQKENI. V was shortened by 1 base and J by 2 bases, with 11 bases between the two germline ends. The CDR3 has 15 residues. The CDR3 sequence: CASSPLADSNYGYTF. The CDR3, as DNA: TGTGCCAGCTCACCACTGGCGGATTCCAACTATGGCTACACCTTC. The variable domain in full, with the rest retrieved from reference TRBV18 and TRBJ1-2, is NAGVMQNPRHLVRRRGQEARLRCSPMKGHSHVYWYRQLPEEGLKFMVYLQKENIIDESGMPKERFSAEFPKEGPSILRIQQVVRGDSAAYFCASSPLADSNYGYTFGSGTRLTVV.

This clonotype was observed many times. The chain uses TRBV12-3 or TRBV12-4 and TRBJ2-3; D uncertain. Trimming cost V 3 bases and J 6 bases, with 13 bases left between them. This CDR3 is 14 amino acids long. This CDR3 is CASSFRRGRDTQYF. The CDR3 DNA reads TGTGCCAGCAGTTTTCGCCGTGGGCGGGATACGCAGTATTTT.

The sample holds a few counts of this clonotype. The chain carries TRBV6-5 and TRBJ1-6; D is possibly TRBD1 (5 bases). This CDR3 spans 16 amino acids. The germline CDR1 and CDR2 sequences are MNHEY and SVGAGI. V was cut by 7 bases and J by 5 bases, with 18 bases left in between. In DNA, the CDR3 is TGTGCCAGCAACAACAATCCGGGACTGAATAATTCACCCCTCCACTTT. Protein product: CASNNNPGLNNSPLHF.

This clonotype showed up just a few times. V usage is TRBV6-2 or TRBV6-3 and J usage is TRBJ2-3; D not certain. Between the trimmed V and J ends, which lost 6 bases and 0 bases, there was a span of 16 bases. Per the germline V gene, CDR1 is MNHEY and CDR2 is SVGEGT. This CDR3 spans 16 amino acids. CDR3 bases: TGTGCCAGCAGCCGGATATTGACGATTAGCACAGATACGCAGTATTTT. Protein product: CASSRILTISTDTQYF.

In this sample, this clonotype turned up a few times. V gene TRBV10-1 combines with J gene TRBJ2-2; TRBD1 matches 7 bases. CDR1 WNHNN and CDR2 SYGVQD come from the germline V gene (reference sequence). The junction had 0 bases not matched to a gene; V was cut back by 6 bases and J by 5 bases. The CDR3 covers 12 residues. In DNA, the CDR3 is TGCGCCAGCAGGGGACAGACCGGGGAGCTGTTTTTT. It encodes CASRGQTGELFF.

The chain has TRBV5-1 and TRBJ2-7, with D perhaps TRBD1 or TRBD2 (6 bases each). Germline V CDR1 and CDR2: SGHRS, YFSETQ. Trimming stripped 0 bases from V and 5 bases from J, with 12 bases between. CDR3 length: 14 amino acids. The CDR3 reads CASSLGGADNEQYV. The DNA for the CDR3 is TGCGCCAGCAGCTTGGGGGGGGCGGATAACGAGCAGTACGTC.

This clonotype was seen a handful of times. The CDR3 DNA reads TGTGCCAGCAAGCGGGGTAGCGGGGGGAGAGATACGCAGTATTTT. Protein: CASKRGSGGRDTQYF. This sequence joins TRBV9 and TRBJ2-3; TRBD2 matches at 10 bases. The length of the CDR3 is 15 residues. CDR1 and CDR2 (germline): SGDLS, YYNGEE. The V gene end was trimmed by 6 bases and the J gene end by 5 bases; junction bases not matched to a gene: 9.

This rearrangement joins TRBV12-5 to TRBJ1-3; no reliable D call. This CDR3 has 13 amino acids. Trimming took off 6 bases at V and 0 bases at J, with 6 bases between the two ends. CDR1 and CDR2 from the germline V gene are LGHNT and FRNRAP. The CDR3 sequence is CASGGSSGNTIYF. In DNA, the CDR3 is TGTGCTAGTGGCGGGAGCTCTGGAAACACCATATATTTT.

The table lists this clonotype with a few counts. The chain uses TRBV6-2 or TRBV6-3 and TRBJ2-1, with TRBD2 matching over 12 bases. V lost 7 bases and J lost 9; bases outside the gene matches: 7. Germline V gene sequence: CDR1 MNHEY, CDR2 SVGEGT. CDR3 length: 14 residues. The CDR3 loop reads CASTATSGGTEQFF. The CDR3 coding sequence is TGTGCCAGCACCGCGACTAGCGGGGGTACTGAGCAGTTCTTC.

The chain links TRBV4-3 to TRBJ1-2; TRBD1 agrees at 10 bases. The CDR3 sequence is 15 residues long. J lost 2 bases, V lost 5 bases, and 5 bases had no gene match. From germline, CDR1 is LGHNA and CDR2 YSLEER. The CDR3 DNA sequence: TGCGCCAGCAGCACAGGGGGACAGGGGAACTATGGCTACACCTTC. As protein: CASSTGGQGNYGYTF.

The chain combines TRBV20-1 with TRBJ2-7; D perhaps matches TRBD2 (6 bases). CDR3 length equals 12 residues. The germline V gene has CDR1 DFQATT and CDR2 SNEGSKA (reference sequence). The germline V and J ends were trimmed by 2 bases and 5 bases, with 10 bases remaining between them. DNA of the CDR3: TGCAGTGCTAGATCACTAGCAGACGAGCAGTACGTC. Translation gives CSARSLADEQYV.

In this sample, this clonotype turned up many times. The chain uses TRBV20-1 and TRBJ2-5, with D tentatively TRBD1 or TRBD2 (5 bases each). The V gene's germline CDR1 is DFQATT and CDR2 SNEGSKA (reference sequence). The CDR3 is 15 amino acids. The V end was cut by 3 bases, the J end by 3 bases, with 17 bases between. DNA of the CDR3: TGCAGTGCTAGTCGTCTGGGGGTCTCCGAAGAGACCCAGTACTTC. Translation: CSASRLGVSEETQYF.

This sequence joins TRBV6-2 or TRBV6-3 and TRBJ2-1; D is ambiguous. The germline V gene encodes CDR1 MNHEY and CDR2 SVGEGT. The CDR3 contains 14 residues. Trimming shortened V by 7 bases and J by 9 bases, and 19 bases separated the two germline ends. The chain's CDR3 is CASNSDRSLVEQFF. DNA of the CDR3: TGTGCCAGCAACTCGGACCGCTCCTTGGTTGAGCAGTTCTTC.

This clonotype appeared a few times. The chain combines TRBV11-2 with TRBJ1-3; no firm D call. This CDR3 has 18 residues. V was cut by 3 bases and J by 2 bases, with 20 bases left in between. Germline lookup yields CDR1 SGHAT and CDR2 FQNNGV. CDR3 DNA sequence: TGTGCCAGCAGCTTCTGGGCATCCGACGCGGGCCCTGGAAACACCATATATTTT. Protein: CASSFWASDAGPGNTIYF.

This clonotype was detected ten times or more. The chain employs TRBV7-6 and TRBJ1-3; no clear D gene. Germline CDR1 and CDR2: SGHVS and FNYEAQ. The CDR3 runs to 14 residues. The V end lost 4 bases, the J end lost 0 bases, and 7 bases lay between the germline ends. The CDR3 coding sequence is TGTGCCAGCAGCTCCGGGGTCTCTGGAAACACCATATATTTT. Translating it yields CASSSGVSGNTIYF.

This clonotype was detected a few times. The rearrangement uses TRBV12-3 or TRBV12-4 and TRBJ1-2; no clear D gene. Between the trimmed V and J ends, which lost 2 bases and 3 bases, there was a span of 13 bases. The CDR3 length is 15 residues. Here the CDR3 DNA reads TGTGCCAGCAGTTTAACCCTACGAGGGTACTATGGCTACACCTTC. Encoded protein: CASSLTLRGYYGYTF.

This clonotype appeared a few times. J is TRBJ1-1 and V is TRBV19; D is ambiguous. There are 13 residues in the CDR3. CDR1 is LNHDA, CDR2 SQIVND, per germline (reference sequence). V dropped 7 bases and J dropped 1 base, with 10 bases sitting between them. The CDR3 protein is CASIRLPNTEAFF. The CDR3 DNA reads as TGTGCCAGTATTAGGCTCCCGAACACTGAAGCTTTCTTT.

The rearrangement links TRBV5-1 to TRBJ1-1, with TRBD1 as a possible D gene (5 bases). The CDR3 is made up of 19 amino acids. The germline V gene has CDR1 SGHRS and CDR2 YFSETQ. V lost 0 bases, J lost 3 bases, and 24 bases lay in between. The CDR3 protein is CASSLGGPAGLKGDTEAFF. The DNA of the CDR3 is TGCGCCAGCAGCTTGGGGGGCCCGGCAGGGCTAAAGGGTGACACTGAAGCTTTCTTT. Full variable domain (outside the CDR3, taken from reference TRBV5-1 and TRBJ1-1): KAGVTQTPRYLIKTRGQQVTLSCSPISGHRSVSWYQQTPGQGLQFLFEYFSETQRNKGNFPGRFSGRQFSNSRSEMNVSTLELGDSALYLCASSLGGPAGLKGDTEAFFGQGTRLTVV.

The chain combines TRBV7-9 with TRBJ2-1; 8 nucleotides match TRBD2. This CDR3 region has 16 residues. Trimming at V came to 2 bases and at J to 8 bases, leaving 11 bases not matched to a gene. The V gene's germline CDR1 is SEHNR and CDR2 FQNEAQ (reference sequence). The CDR3 reads CASSLTGTRQRDEQFF. For the CDR3, the DNA is TGTGCCAGCAGCTTAACCGGGACTAGGCAACGTGATGAGCAGTTCTTC.

The genes are TRBV4-2 and TRBJ2-1; 11 bases agree with TRBD2. The CDR3 spans 19 residues. In germline, CDR1 is LGHNA, CDR2 YNFKEQ. V shed 1 base, J shed 0 bases, and the junction held 8 bases outside the gene matches. The CDR3 loop is CASSQVLAGDLGSYNEQFF. CDR3 DNA sequence: TGTGCCAGCAGCCAAGTACTAGCGGGGGACCTGGGCTCCTACAATGAGCAGTTCTTC.

This chain uses TRBV6-2 or TRBV6-3 with TRBJ2-1; D may match TRBD1 or TRBD2 (7 bases each). V lost 7 bases to trimming and J lost 12 bases, with 16 bases between them. Germline CDR1 is MNHEY and CDR2 is SVGEGT. This CDR3 contains 12 residues. The CDR3 nucleotides are TGTGCCAGCACAGGGGGGGGCCATGGGCAGTTCTTC. It yields the protein CASTGGGHGQFF.

This clonotype showed up just a few times. This rearrangement joins TRBV11-2 to TRBJ2-1, with TRBD1 matching 7 bases. Germline-derived CDR1 and CDR2 are SGHAT and FQNNGV. The trim removed 1 base at V and 6 bases at J, leaving 9 bases unmatched. The length of the CDR3 is 16 residues. The CDR3 region has the DNA TGTGCCAGCAGCTTAGTTTGGGGACAGAAGGGCAATGAGCAGTTCTTC. This translates into CASSLVWGQKGNEQFF. Variable domain in full (rest from reference TRBV11-2 and TRBJ2-1): EAGVAQSPRYKIIEKRQSVAFWCNPISGHATLYWYQQILGQGPKLLIQFQNNGVVDDSQLPKDRFSAERLKGVDSTLKIQPAKLEDSAVYLCASSLVWGQKGNEQFFGPGTRLTVL.

This clonotype was observed a few times. This chain joins TRBV5-1 and TRBJ2-1, with 12 nucleotides matching TRBD2. The germline gives CDR1 SGHRS, CDR2 YFSETQ. The CDR3 loop spans 16 amino acids. V was pared by 3 bases and J by 8 bases, with 9 bases of the junction left unmatched. The CDR3 DNA is TGCGCCAGCAGCTCCACTCTAGCGGGGGGGCTCTATGAGCAGTTCTTC. Translating it yields CASSSTLAGGLYEQFF.

This clonotype appeared a few times. The rearrangement joins TRBV11-2 to TRBJ1-3; D ambiguous. The CDR3 covers 12 residues. Germline values: CDR1 SGHAT, CDR2 FQNNGV. V lost 6 bases and J 4 bases, leaving 7 bases between the germline ends. The CDR3 is CASRMSGNTIYF. For the CDR3, the DNA is TGTGCCAGCAGAATGAGCGGAAACACCATATATTTT.

This sequence joins TRBV4-1 and TRBJ2-5; 9 bases agree with TRBD2. The V gene end was trimmed by 4 bases and the J gene end by 5 bases; junction bases not matched to a gene: 2. This CDR3 contains 13 residues. Germline V CDR1 and CDR2: MGHRA, YSYEKL. DNA of the CDR3: TGCGCCAGCAGCCGCGGGGGGGTTGAGACCCAGTACTTC. This translates into CASSRGGVETQYF.

The chain links TRBV6-2 or TRBV6-3 to TRBJ2-7; a weak D match, TRBD1 (6 bases). Germline V gene sequence: CDR1 MNHEY, CDR2 SVGEGT. This CDR3 region has 13 residues. V was pared by 10 bases and J by 0 bases, with 13 bases between. CDR3 nucleotides: TGTGCCATCCGAGACAGGAGCTCCTACGAGCAGTACGTC. Translation gives CAIRDRSSYEQYV.